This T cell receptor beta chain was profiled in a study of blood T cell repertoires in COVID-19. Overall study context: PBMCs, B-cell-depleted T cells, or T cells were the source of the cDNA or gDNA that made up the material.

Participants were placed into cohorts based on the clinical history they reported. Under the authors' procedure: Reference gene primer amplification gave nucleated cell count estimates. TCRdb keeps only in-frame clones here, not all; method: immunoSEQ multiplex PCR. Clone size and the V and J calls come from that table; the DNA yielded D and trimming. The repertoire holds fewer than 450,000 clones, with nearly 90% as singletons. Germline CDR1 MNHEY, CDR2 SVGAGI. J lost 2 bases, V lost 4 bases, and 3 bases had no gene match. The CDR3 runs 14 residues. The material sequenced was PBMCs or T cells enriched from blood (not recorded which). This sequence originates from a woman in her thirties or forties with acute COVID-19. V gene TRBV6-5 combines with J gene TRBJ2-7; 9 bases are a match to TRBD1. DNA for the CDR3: TGTGCCAGCAGTTTCACAGGGGGCCCCTACGAGCAGTACTTC. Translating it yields CASSFTGGPYEQYF.